The 11 T cell receptor beta chains presented below share a single source sample, sequenced in a study of blood T cell repertoires in COVID-19. The assay was immunoSEQ multiplex PCR, and TCRdb's table has in-frame clones only and misses some. The table shows 25,000 to 30,000 clones, with less than 90% occurring only once. Sequences were obtained from peripheral blood. These receptors were collected from a man between 65 and 85 years old with active COVID-19.

The CDR3 here is CASSPRHSSPTNTGELFF. The CDR3 region has the DNA TGTGCCAGCAGTCCGCGACACAGCTCACCTACGAACACCGGGGAGCTGTTTTTT. This rearrangement joins TRBV25-1 to TRBJ2-2, with D hard to call. The CDR3 runs 18 residues. V was clipped by 5 bases and J by 0 bases, with 19 bases between them. Germline CDR1 and CDR2: MGHDK and SYGVNS.

This clone was seen a single time. The rearrangement uses TRBV3-1 (or the pseudogene TRBV3-2) and TRBJ1-6; D is unresolved. Trimming removed 4 bases at V and 10 bases at J, with 11 bases between. The CDR3 totals 13 residues. Germline V CDR1 and CDR2: LGHDT, YNNKEL (reference sequence). In DNA, the CDR3 is TGTGCCAGCAGCCCCAGCCCTAGGTCACCCCTCCACTTT. This sequence encodes CASSPSPRSPLHF.

CDR3 bases: TGTGCCAGCAGCAGGAGACAGGGGCGTCAGCCCCAGCATTTT. It yields the protein CASSRRQGRQPQHF. The chain employs TRBV5-6 and TRBJ1-5, with 8 bases aligning to TRBD1. Germline trimming cut 4 bases from V and 6 bases from J; bases unmatched to any gene: 6. Germline CDR1 and CDR2: SGHDT and YYEEEE. The CDR3 is 14 amino acids. Combining the CDR3 with reference TRBV5-6 and TRBJ1-5 gives the whole variable domain DAGVTQSPTHLIKTRGQQVTLRCSPKSGHDTVSWYQQALGQGPQFIFQYYEEEERQRGNFPDRFSGHQFPNYSSELNVNALLLGDSALYLCASSRRQGRQPQHFGDGTRLSIL.

This chain joins TRBV5-4 and TRBJ2-5; weak D call: TRBD2 (6 bases). Germline CDR1 and CDR2: SGHNT and YYREEE (reference sequence). CDR3 length equals 16 residues. The V end was cut by 4 bases, the J end by 9 bases, with 25 bases between. This CDR3 reads CASSRWDFLGTVAQYF. The CDR3 coding sequence is TGTGCCAGCAGCCGATGGGACTTCTTGGGGACGGTGGCCCAGTACTTC.

The chain couples TRBV6-2 or TRBV6-3 to TRBJ2-3, with D possibly TRBD2 on 5 matching bases. The CDR3 is 14 residues long. Trimming took off 0 bases at V and 2 bases at J, with 6 bases between the two ends. CDR1 is MNHEY and CDR2 is SVGEGT in the germline V gene. CDR3 amino acids: CASSYSTTTDTQYF. The CDR3 DNA reads TGTGCCAGCAGTTACTCGACTACCACAGATACGCAGTATTTT.

This chain joins TRBV18 and TRBJ1-1; the match to TRBD1 covers 8 bases. CDR3 length: 16 amino acids. Germline CDR1 KGHSH, CDR2 LQKENI. The ends lost 5 bases at V and 0 bases at J; junction bases unmatched: 8. The CDR3 loop reads CASSSADRAMNTEAFF. DNA for the CDR3: TGTGCCAGCTCATCAGCGGACAGGGCCATGAACACTGAAGCTTTCTTT. Full variable domain (outside the CDR3, taken from reference TRBV18 and TRBJ1-1): NAGVMQNPRHLVRRRGQEARLRCSPMKGHSHVYWYRQLPEEGLKFMVYLQKENIIDESGMPKERFSAEFPKEGPSILRIQQVVRGDSAAYFCASSSADRAMNTEAFFGQGTRLTVV.

The V call is TRBV18, the J call TRBJ1-4; 8 positions agree with TRBD1. The CDR3 length is 13 residues. V was pared by 4 bases and J by 8 bases, with 3 bases of the junction left unmatched. The germline V gene encodes CDR1 KGHSH and CDR2 LQKENI. The CDR3 DNA reads TGTGCCAGCTCACGAGGACAGGGAGAAAAACTGTTTTTT. This sequence encodes CASSRGQGEKLFF.

This chain uses TRBV5-8 with TRBJ2-3; D is unresolved. Germline V lookup: CDR1 SGHTS, CDR2 YDEGEE. The germline V and J ends were trimmed by 0 bases and 1 base, with 9 bases remaining between them. The CDR3 spans 15 residues. CDR3 in DNA: TGTGCCAGCAGCTTGGGCCAACGGGGCACAGATACGCAGTATTTT. Encoded protein: CASSLGQRGTDTQYF.

The gene calls are TRBV19 and TRBJ2-3; D perhaps matches TRBD1 (5 bases). From germline, CDR1 is LNHDA and CDR2 SQIVND (reference sequence). V lost 4 bases, J lost 3 bases, and 8 bases lay in between. CDR3 length equals 13 residues. The chain's CDR3 is CASSTGKTDTQYF. The CDR3 nucleotides read TGTGCCAGTAGTACAGGGAAGACAGATACGCAGTATTTT. Full variable domain (outside the CDR3, taken from reference TRBV19 and TRBJ2-3): DGGITQSPKYLFRKEGQNVTLSCEQNLNHDAMYWYRQDPGQGLRLIYYSQIVNDFQKGDIAEGYSVSREKKESFPLTVTSAQKNPTAFYLCASSTGKTDTQYFGPGTRLTVL.

This clone was recorded a few times. V usage is TRBV6-2 or TRBV6-3 and J usage is TRBJ2-7, with D maybe TRBD2 (5 bases). The CDR3 totals 14 residues. Deletions cut 6 bases from V and 0 bases from J, with 12 bases between. Germline values: CDR1 MNHEY, CDR2 SVGEGT. Here the CDR3 reads CASSPLGSSYEQYF. In DNA, the CDR3 is TGTGCCAGCAGCCCCCTGGGGAGCTCCTACGAGCAGTACTTC.

The chain uses TRBV5-6 and TRBJ2-3; 8 bases are shared with TRBD1. Germline V lookup: CDR1 SGHDT, CDR2 YYEEEE. Trimming took 4 bases from V and 2 from J; bases not matched to a gene: 6. This CDR3 has 15 residues. CDR3 region: CASSKDRGPTDTQYF. The DNA of the CDR3 is TGTGCCAGCAGCAAAGACAGGGGCCCCACAGATACGCAGTATTTT.